This T cell receptor beta chain was recorded in a study of shared clonotypes between healthy human individuals. In its sample, this clone was seen once. CDR1 and CDR2 from the germline V gene are LGHNT and FRNRAP. V lost 3 bases and J lost 1, with 7 bases in between. This CDR3 has 14 amino acids. Method: immunoSEQ multiplex PCR; TCRdb's copy keeps in-frame clones and lacks some. Of about 1,500,000 clones in the sample, over 95% were seen once. The sample consisted of naive CD4+ T cells sorted from blood. Noted subset: CD45RA+ positively selected. This TCR derives from a man aged 25-45 years in good health. The J gene is TRBJ1-5, the V gene TRBV12-5, with D unclear. CDR3 amino acids: CASGFYGSNQPQHF. The DNA of the CDR3 is TGTGCTAGTGGTTTCTATGGAAGCAATCAGCCCCAGCATTTT.